The next 20 T cell receptor beta chains were all read from a single sample in a study of CD8+CD57+ T cells in acquired aplastic anemia. The sequenced patients had an expansion of CD8+CD57+ cells seen by flow cytometry. The template for TCR beta VDJ and CDR3 sequence profiling was genomic DNA. Using its own MiXCR run on the reads, TCRdb lists one record per CDR3 protein. Of around 200,000 distinct CDR3 sequences in the sample, approximately 60% were seen once. The specimen sequenced was sorted CD4+, CD8+, or CD8+CD57+ T cells (not recorded which) from PBMCs. These receptor sequences come from a human donor with aplastic anemia.

The chain carries TRBV5-1 and TRBJ1-1; D is ambiguous. The germline gives CDR1 SGHRS, CDR2 YFSETQ. This CDR3 contains 8 residues. Trimming stripped 3 bases from V and 11 bases from J, with 2 bases between. For the CDR3, the DNA is TGCGCCAGCAGCTCGGCTTTCTTT. This gives the protein CASSSAFF.

The genes are TRBV29-1 and TRBJ2-1, with D perhaps being TRBD1 or TRBD2 (5 bases each). This CDR3 is 12 amino acids long. Germline loops: CDR1 SQVTM, CDR2 ANQGSEA. Deletions cut 3 bases from V and 7 bases from J, with 10 bases between. The CDR3 DNA reads as TGCAGCGTTGATGGCGAGGGGAATGAGCAGTTCTTC. It is translated as CSVDGEGNEQFF.

This clonotype was recorded a few times. The chain recombines TRBV2 with TRBJ2-6; 7 bases line up with TRBD1. The CDR3 runs 16 residues. With V trimmed by 5 bases and J by 0 bases, 4 bases remained unmatched. The germline V gene has CDR1 SNHLY and CDR2 FYNNEI. The CDR3 sequence: CASSQNRGSGANVLTF. Written as DNA, the CDR3 is TGTGCCAGCAGTCAGAACAGGGGCTCTGGGGCCAACGTCCTGACTTTC.

V usage is TRBV6-1 and J usage is TRBJ1-6; tentative D call: TRBD1 (5 bases). This CDR3 comprises 16 residues. Germline V gives CDR1 MNHNS, CDR2 SASEGT. The V end was cut by 4 bases, the J end by 9 bases, with 19 bases between. For the CDR3, the DNA is TGTGCCAGCAGTGCGGCTGGGCAGGGAGCGAGTTCACCCCTCCACTTT. It codes for CASSAAGQGASSPLHF.

The rearrangement links TRBV5-5 to TRBJ1-1; tentatively, D is TRBD1 (5 bases). CDR3 length: 13 amino acids. The V gene's germline CDR1 is SGHKS and CDR2 YYEKEE (reference sequence). V was shortened by 0 bases and J by 6 bases, with 9 bases between the two germline ends. The CDR3 is CASSLGAGSEAFF. The CDR3 nucleotides read TGTGCCAGCAGCTTGGGTGCAGGGTCTGAAGCTTTCTTT.

The V and J genes are TRBV5-4 and TRBJ1-2, with D possibly matching TRBD1 (5 bases). CDR1 and CDR2 from the germline V gene are SGHNT and YYREEE (reference sequence). CDR3 length equals 12 residues. V lost 3 bases and J lost 5, with 8 bases in between. The CDR3 coding sequence is TGTGCCAGCAGCTCTCCAGGGTATGGCTACACCTTC. Residues: CASSSPGYGYTF. Full variable domain (missing parts from reference TRBV5-4 and TRBJ1-2): ETGVTQSPTHLIKTRGQQVTLRCSSQSGHNTVSWYQQALGQGPQFIFQYYREEENGRGNFPPRFSGLQFPNYSSELNVNALELDDSALYLCASSSPGYGYTFGSGTRLTVV.

The CDR3 DNA follows: TGTGCCAGCAGTGAATATAAGGCAGGGGGTAATCAGCCCCAGCATTTT. Encoded protein: CASSEYKAGGNQPQHF. V and J are TRBV2 and TRBJ1-5; 7 bases align to TRBD1. This CDR3 contains 16 residues. The germline V gene encodes CDR1 SNHLY and CDR2 FYNNEI. V lost 2 bases, J lost 4 bases, and 8 bases stayed unmatched.

Concerning this clonotype itself: The junction departs from germline at one end; a sequencing error may be responsible. Written as DNA, the CDR3 is TGCGCCAGCAGCCAGGCGCTTCTAAGGGAAGAGCCCCAGTACTTC. Translating gives CASSQALLREEPQYF. The V gene is TRBV4-3, the J gene TRBJ2-5; D is unclear. The germline V gene has CDR1 LGHNA and CDR2 YSLEER. The CDR3 contains 15 residues.

This clonotype came up many times. The chain joins TRBV6-6 to TRBJ1-1, with D possibly TRBD1 on 6 matching bases. Trimming pared 5 bases from V and 6 bases from J, leaving 16 bases between. In germline, CDR1 is MNHNY, CDR2 SVGAGI (reference sequence). The CDR3 is made up of 14 amino acids. The CDR3 spells CASSLQGQVAEAFF. The DNA of the CDR3 is TGTGCCAGCAGTCTACAGGGTCAGGTGGCTGAAGCTTTCTTT.

V and J are TRBV10-3 and TRBJ2-3; 16 bases agree with TRBD2. The ends lost 10 bases at V and 1 base at J; junction bases unmatched: 17. Germline CDR1 is ENHRY and CDR2 is SYGVKD. CDR3 length: 20 amino acids. For the CDR3, the DNA is TGTGCCAGCATCCCCGTCACCGGGACTAGCGGGGGGGTAGGCACAGATACGCAGTATTTT. Its translation is CASIPVTGTSGGVGTDTQYF.

V and J are TRBV20-1 and TRBJ2-2, with 9 bases that match TRBD1. V trimming: 1 base; J trimming: 7 bases; junction bases outside the gene matches: 4. The CDR3 runs to 14 residues. From germline, CDR1 is DFQATT and CDR2 SNEGSKA (reference sequence). CDR3 region: CSARATGGHGELFF. The CDR3 DNA sequence: TGCAGTGCTAGAGCGACAGGGGGGCACGGGGAGCTGTTTTTT.

A note on this clonotype: The germline gene is not matched at one end of the junction; a read error may be the cause. This sequence joins TRBV7-7 and TRBJ2-7, with TRBD1 matching over 7 bases. The CDR3 is 15 residues long. In germline, CDR1 is SSHAT, CDR2 FNYEAQ (reference sequence). The CDR3 bases are TGTGCCAGCAGCCCTCTGACAGGGAGCACCGGGGAGCTGTACTTC. Translating it yields CASSPLTGSTGELYF.

This clonotype came up a few times. Its ends do not fully match the called genes, so a read error is possible. The chain links TRBV4-1 to TRBJ2-4; perhaps D is TRBD1 or TRBD2 (7 bases each). Germline V gives CDR1 MGHRA, CDR2 YSYEKL. There are 16 residues in the CDR3. The CDR3 spells CASSSSGTVAKNIQYF. For the CDR3, the DNA is TGTGCCAGCAGCTCGAGCGGGACAGTGGCCAAAAACATTCAGTACTTC.

The gene calls are TRBV9 and TRBJ2-7; tentative D call: TRBD1 (6 bases). The V and J ends lost 3 bases and 4 bases respectively, with 8 bases between them. Germline CDR1 and CDR2: SGDLS and YYNGEE. CDR3 size: 12 residues. CDR3 sequence: CASSEGEYEQYF. The CDR3 coding sequence is TGTGCCAGCAGCGAGGGGGAGTACGAGCAGTACTTC. Variable domain in full (rest from reference TRBV9 and TRBJ2-7): DSGVTQTPKHLITATGQRVTLRCSPRSGDLSVYWYQQSLDQGLQFLIQYYNGEERAKGNILERFSAQQFPDLHSELNLSSLELGDSALYFCASSEGEYEQYFGPGTRLTVT.

The chain recombines TRBV15 with TRBJ1-1, with 7 positions matching TRBD1. Germline lookup yields CDR1 LNHNV and CDR2 YYDKDF (reference sequence). Trimming removed 8 bases from V and 5 bases from J; junction bases left unmatched: 14. The CDR3 runs to 15 residues. The CDR3 nucleotides are TGTGCCACCGAGTCATCTAGACAGGGTAGGACTGAAGCTTTCTTT. As protein: CATESSRQGRTEAFF.

Here the CDR3 reads CASSLRQGPNTEAFF. CDR3 sequence (DNA): TGTGCCAGCAGTTTGAGACAGGGGCCGAACACTGAAGCTTTCTTT. This chain connects TRBV2 to TRBJ1-1; 8 bases are a match to TRBD1. V dropped 5 bases and J dropped 1; count of bases not matched to a gene: 6. The CDR3 length is 15 residues. The germline V gene encodes CDR1 SNHLY and CDR2 FYNNEI.

The V gene is TRBV12-3 or TRBV12-4, the J gene TRBJ1-6; 12 bases line up with TRBD1. The CDR3 has 15 residues. J gave up 6 bases and V 4 bases, and 1 base lay outside the gene matches. CDR3 amino acids: CASSWGQGANSPLHF. CDR3 nucleotides: TGTGCCAGCAGTTGGGGACAGGGGGCTAATTCACCCCTCCACTTT.

This chain links TRBV29-1 with TRBJ2-7; TRBD1 matches at 8 bases. Per the germline V gene, CDR1 is SQVTM and CDR2 is ANQGSEA. With 5 bases clipped from V and 3 bases from J, the junction kept 6 bases outside the gene matches. The CDR3 runs to 13 residues. This CDR3 reads CSVSGQGDYEQYF. The CDR3 DNA reads as TGCAGCGTTTCTGGACAGGGAGACTACGAGCAGTACTTC.

The table lists this clonotype with a count of one. This chain connects TRBV29-1 to TRBJ1-4; 7 nucleotides align to TRBD1. The CDR3 extends over 13 amino acids. V was clipped by 7 bases and J by 8 bases; unmatched bases: 10. The germline V gene encodes CDR1 SQVTM and CDR2 ANQGSEA. CDR3 DNA sequence: TGCAGCGCCGAGACAGGGTTAGAGGAAAAACTGTTTTTT. This gives the protein CSAETGLEEKLFF.

This rearrangement joins TRBV10-1 to TRBJ2-1; D possibly matches TRBD1 or TRBD2 (7 bases each). The V end lost 3 bases, the J end lost 6 bases, and 15 bases lay between the germline ends. CDR1 WNHNN and CDR2 SYGVQD come from the germline V gene (reference sequence). The CDR3 spans 15 residues. Here the CDR3 DNA reads TGCGCCAGCAGTGAAAGGGGCAGGGGGGGCAATGAGCAGTTCTTC. Its translation: CASSERGRGGNEQFF.